A single T cell receptor (beta chain) is shown here with its context. Its target is unknown. The data were taken from a study of CXCR3-negative and CXCR3-positive naive CD8 T cells. The TRB cDNA libraries were prepared by 5' RACE with UMI labels. TCRdb reprocessed the 5' RACE reads; each CDR3 protein has one entry and no DNA is given. This sample carries 70,000 to 100,000 distinct CDR3 sequences, with approximately 0.99% going to the ten biggest clones. The CDR3 runs to 15 residues. Germline CDR1 SQVTM, CDR2 ANQGSEA. Study-wide findings and caveats: Naive cells used TRBV-TRBJ genes in much the same way whether CXCR3-negative or CXCR3-positive; memory cells did not.

The chain has TRBV29-1 and TRBJ2-3; absent DNA, TCRdb's TRBD1 call cannot be checked. The sequenced sample consisted of naive CXCR3- CD8+ T cells from blood. Subset of the sample: CD45RO-CCR7+CD27+CD95- naive CD8+ T cells lacking CXCR3 (TNR3-). This TCR was recovered from a human donor in good health. Some clones in this sample may be carry-over from other donors' samples. The CDR3 sequence: CSANGQGGGTDTQYF.